What follows are 25 T cell receptor beta chains derived from one specimen sequenced in a study of blood T cell repertoires in COVID-19. Assay: immunoSEQ multiplex PCR; the TCRdb copy retains only in-frame clones and omits some. The sample holds around 480,000 clones, around 90% seen once. Sample: PBMCs or T cells enriched from blood (not recorded which). The receptors stem from a woman between 18 and 29 years old who had recovered from COVID-19.

J is TRBJ1-4 and V is TRBV28, with 7 positions matching TRBD1. This CDR3 contains 14 residues. CDR1 MDHEN and CDR2 SYDVKM come from the germline V gene. J lost 8 bases, V lost 7 bases, and 10 bases had no gene match. The CDR3 loop reads CASIPTGTAEKLFF. The CDR3 region has the DNA TGTGCCAGCATTCCTACCGGGACAGCCGAAAAACTGTTTTTT.

The gene calls are TRBV5-1 and TRBJ1-1; tentative D call: TRBD1 (5 bases). This CDR3 is 14 amino acids long. Germline lookup yields CDR1 SGHRS and CDR2 YFSETQ. V lost 2 bases and J lost 3, with 11 bases in between. CDR3 bases: TGCGCCAGCAGCTTTCAGGGAAGGGACACTGAAGCTTTCTTT. As protein: CASSFQGRDTEAFF.

The V gene is TRBV12-3 or TRBV12-4, the J gene TRBJ1-1; no clear D. This CDR3 has 13 residues. Trimming shortened V by 6 bases and J by 0 bases, and 8 bases separated the two germline ends. The CDR3 spells CASSYDMNTEAFF. The CDR3 region has the DNA TGTGCCAGCAGCTATGACATGAACACTGAAGCTTTCTTT.

The chain carries TRBV3-1 (or the pseudogene TRBV3-2) and TRBJ1-2; TRBD1 matches 7 bases. The length of the CDR3 is 14 residues. Unmatched junction bases numbered 7, after V lost 2 bases and J lost 7 bases. Germline V gives CDR1 LGHDT, CDR2 YNNKEL (reference sequence). CDR3 in DNA: TGTGCCAGCAGCCAATTAGGGGGCGAGAGTGGCTACACCTTC. Protein product: CASSQLGGESGYTF.

The chain employs TRBV25-1 and TRBJ1-2; D perhaps matches TRBD1 (5 bases). Trimming stripped 7 bases from V and 4 bases from J, with 22 bases between. The CDR3 runs to 16 residues. Germline assignment: CDR1 MGHDK and CDR2 SYGVNS. CDR3 bases: TGTGCCAGCACCCCAACTGGGGACTCGGGCAGCTATGGCTACACCTTC. Amino acid sequence: CASTPTGDSGSYGYTF.

The chain joins TRBV4-1 to TRBJ1-6, with D possibly being TRBD1 (6 bases). From germline, CDR1 is MGHRA and CDR2 YSYEKL. This CDR3 is built from 16 residues. With 2 bases removed from V and 5 bases from J, the gap between germline ends came to 13 bases. The CDR3 DNA sequence: TGCGCCAGCAGCCAACAGGGGAGATTAGATAATTCACCCCTCCACTTT. Translating gives CASSQQGRLDNSPLHF.

The CDR3: CASSARGSNTEAFF. CDR3 nucleotides: TGTGCCAGCAGCGCCAGGGGATCGAACACTGAAGCTTTCTTT. V is TRBV7-8 and J is TRBJ1-1, with a weak D call TRBD1 (6 bases). The CDR3 contains 14 residues. The ends were cut back, 5 bases at V and 1 base at J, with 11 bases in the middle. CDR1 and CDR2 from the germline V gene are SGHVS and FQNEAQ.

The chain combines TRBV27 with TRBJ2-7; 15 bases line up with TRBD2. V lost 3 bases to trimming and J lost 5 bases; unmatched junction nucleotides: 5. CDR3 size: 16 residues. Germline V lookup: CDR1 MNHEY, CDR2 SMNVEV (reference sequence). This CDR3 is CASSFGLAGGQNEQYF. The CDR3 bases are TGTGCCAGCAGTTTCGGACTAGCGGGGGGGCAGAACGAGCAGTACTTC.

The chain is built from TRBV3-1 (or the pseudogene TRBV3-2) and TRBJ1-2, with a tentative D call TRBD1 (6 bases). V lost 2 bases to trimming and J lost 0 bases, with 13 bases between them. CDR1 and CDR2 (germline): LGHDT, YNNKEL (reference sequence). The CDR3 covers 16 residues. The CDR3 region has the DNA TGTGCCAGCAGCCAAATGGCTTCAGGGGCTAACTATGGCTACACCTTC. It encodes CASSQMASGANYGYTF.

The rearrangement joins TRBV19 to TRBJ1-5; D may be TRBD1 (5 bases). Germline-derived CDR1 and CDR2 are LNHDA and SQIVND (reference sequence). V lost 10 bases to trimming and J lost 7 bases, with 17 bases between them. This CDR3 region has 13 residues. The CDR3: CATCWGGSQPQHF. In DNA form, the CDR3 reads TGTGCCACTTGTTGGGGGGGGAGCCAGCCCCAGCATTTT.

CDR3 sequence: CASRGGSIRGYTF. Written as DNA, the CDR3 is TGTGCCAGCAGGGGGGGATCGATCCGTGGCTACACCTTC. The chain couples TRBV2 to TRBJ1-2, with D perhaps TRBD1 (5 bases). Trimming shortened V by 6 bases and J by 7 bases, and 15 bases separated the two germline ends. Germline V gives CDR1 SNHLY, CDR2 FYNNEI. The CDR3 sequence is 13 residues long.

CDR3 DNA sequence: TGTGCCAGCAGCTTGAAGTTACCGGGCTATGGCTACACCTTC. It codes for CASSLKLPGYGYTF. The V gene is TRBV5-5, the J gene TRBJ1-2; the D is unclear. Germline V lookup: CDR1 SGHKS, CDR2 YYEKEE (reference sequence). Trimming left V 1 base short and J 4 bases short, with 11 bases between. The length of the CDR3 is 14 residues.

The chain has TRBV7-2 and TRBJ2-2; 10 nucleotides agree with TRBD2. The CDR3 is 16 amino acids. Germline V lookup: CDR1 SGHTA, CDR2 FQGNSA. With V trimmed by 5 bases and J by 7 bases, 10 bases remained unmatched. CDR3 in DNA: TGTGCCAGCAGCCGCTCACTAGCGGGGCAGATCGGGGAGCTGTTTTTT. It translates to CASSRSLAGQIGELFF.

This clone was observed a single time. The gene calls are TRBV27 and TRBJ2-5; 10 bases map to TRBD2. Germline-derived CDR1 and CDR2 are MNHEY and SMNVEV (reference sequence). Unmatched junction bases numbered 11, after V lost 5 bases and J lost 5 bases. The CDR3 totals 16 residues. CDR3: CASSAMPVTSGETQYF. The DNA for the CDR3 is TGTGCCAGCAGTGCTATGCCTGTGACTAGCGGGGAGACCCAGTACTTC.

J is TRBJ2-5 and V is TRBV3-1 (or the pseudogene TRBV3-2); D unclear. Trimming removed 4 bases from V and 2 bases from J, with 8 bases in between. Germline CDR1 LGHDT, CDR2 YNNKEL (reference sequence). This CDR3 region has 13 residues. This chain's CDR3 is CASSPDKQETQYF. The CDR3 nucleotides read TGTGCCAGCAGCCCTGACAAACAAGAGACCCAGTACTTC.

The sample holds one count of this clone. This chain uses TRBV3-1 (or the pseudogene TRBV3-2) with TRBJ1-1, with 7 bases aligning to TRBD1. The CDR3 is 14 amino acids. V lost 4 bases to trimming and J lost 7 bases; unmatched junction nucleotides: 9. CDR1 is LGHDT and CDR2 is YNNKEL in the germline V gene (reference sequence). The chain's CDR3 is CASSRSTGTGEAFF. CDR3 sequence (DNA): TGTGCCAGCAGCCGGTCGACAGGGACCGGTGAAGCTTTCTTT.

CDR3 in DNA: TGCGCCAGCAGCGCGGAATCTAGCGGGGGGGCAGATACGCAGTATTTT. It is translated as CASSAESSGGADTQYF. V is TRBV5-1 and J is TRBJ2-3, with 12 nucleotides matching TRBD2. The CDR3 consists of 16 residues. Germline values: CDR1 SGHRS, CDR2 YFSETQ. J gave up 4 bases and V 4 bases, and 7 bases lay outside the gene matches.

The chain carries TRBV28 and TRBJ2-7; D is perhaps TRBD2 (6 bases). The V end was cut by 5 bases, the J end by 5 bases, with 19 bases between. The length of the CDR3 is 15 residues. The V gene's germline CDR1 is MDHEN and CDR2 SYDVKM. The CDR3 is CASSSPGQGGNEQYF. Written as DNA, the CDR3 is TGTGCCAGCAGTAGCCCAGGCCAGGGAGGCAACGAGCAGTACTTC.

This chain connects TRBV5-1 to TRBJ2-1, with 8 bases fitting TRBD2. The ends lost 2 bases at V and 15 bases at J; junction bases unmatched: 7. The CDR3 sequence is 12 residues long. The germline gives CDR1 SGHRS, CDR2 YFSETQ. The CDR3 loop reads CASSFSGTSPFF. CDR3 nucleotide sequence: TGCGCCAGCAGCTTCTCCGGGACTAGTCCGTTCTTC.

This sequence joins TRBV30 and TRBJ1-6; D possibly corresponds to TRBD1 (5 bases). The CDR3 is 14 amino acids. Germline CDR1 is GTSNPN and CDR2 is SVGIG (reference sequence). Trimming pared 0 bases from V and 6 bases from J, leaving 9 bases between. The CDR3 coding sequence is TGTGCCTGGAGTGTGGGGGGGATTAATTCACCCCTCCACTTT. Its protein is CAWSVGGINSPLHF. Full variable domain (missing parts from reference TRBV30 and TRBJ1-6): SQTIHQWPATLVQPVGSPLSLECTVEGTSNPNLYWYRQAAGRGLQLLFYSVGIGQISSEVPQNLSASRPQDRQFILSSKKLLLSDSGFYLCAWSVGGINSPLHFGNGTRLTVT.

About this clone: The junction and the germline gene differ at one end; a read error may be behind it. The chain uses TRBV12-3 or TRBV12-4 and TRBJ2-2; TRBD2 is a possible D gene (6 bases). The CDR3 has 11 amino acids. CDR3 coding DNA: TGCGCTTCCCGGGGGAGTCGGGAGCTGTTTTTT. Residues: CASRGSRELFF.

V and J are TRBV5-1 and TRBJ2-1, with TRBD2 as a possible D gene (6 bases). Trimming cost V 7 bases and J 5 bases, with 19 bases left between them. Germline CDR1 SGHRS, CDR2 YFSETQ. CDR3 length: 15 amino acids. This CDR3 is CASGRLEGGNNEQFF. Here the CDR3 DNA reads TGCGCCAGCGGCCGACTAGAAGGAGGGAACAATGAGCAGTTCTTC.

The chain has TRBV7-6 and TRBJ1-4, with 7 bases that match TRBD1. The CDR3 length is 17 residues. Per germline, CDR1 SGHVS and CDR2 FNYEAQ. V gave up 1 base and J gave up 2 bases; unmatched junction bases: 7. The CDR3 loop is CASSLDSPGQTNEKLFF. CDR3 in DNA: TGTGCCAGCAGCTTAGATAGTCCGGGACAGACTAATGAAAAACTGTTTTTT.

This chain uses TRBV14 with TRBJ2-2; 8 bases match TRBD2. CDR3 length: 16 residues. The germline gives CDR1 SGHDN, CDR2 FVKESK. J gave up 1 base and V 4 bases, and 5 bases lay outside the gene matches. CDR3 region: CASSPREGLNTGELFF. The CDR3 DNA reads TGTGCCAGCAGCCCCCGGGAGGGACTGAACACCGGGGAGCTGTTTTTT.

On this clone itself: This sample includes further DNA sequences coding for the same CDR3. This rearrangement joins TRBV2 to TRBJ1-3; TRBD1 agrees at 8 bases. Per germline, CDR1 SNHLY and CDR2 FYNNEI. Trimming took 6 bases from V and 2 from J; bases not matched to a gene: 0. This CDR3 region has 13 residues. CDR3 DNA sequence: TGTGCCAGCAGGACAGGGGCTGGAAACACCATATATTTT. Amino acid sequence: CASRTGAGNTIYF.